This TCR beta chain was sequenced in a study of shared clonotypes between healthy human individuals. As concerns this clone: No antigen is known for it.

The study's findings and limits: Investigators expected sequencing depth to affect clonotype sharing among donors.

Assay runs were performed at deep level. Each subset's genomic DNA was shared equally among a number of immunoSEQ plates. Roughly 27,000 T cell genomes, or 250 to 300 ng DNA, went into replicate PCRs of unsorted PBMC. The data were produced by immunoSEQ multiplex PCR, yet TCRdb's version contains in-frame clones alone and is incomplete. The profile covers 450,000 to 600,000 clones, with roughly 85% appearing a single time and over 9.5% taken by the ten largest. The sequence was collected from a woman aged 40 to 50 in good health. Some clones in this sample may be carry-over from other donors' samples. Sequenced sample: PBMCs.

For the CDR3, the DNA is TGCAGCGCTTCCCAGGGACTAGCGGGCACCAATACCGGGGAGCTGTTTTTT. Translating it yields CSASQGLAGTNTGELFF. The chain combines TRBV29-1 with TRBJ2-2, with TRBD2 identical over 12 bases. The CDR3 length is 17 residues. The trim removed 7 bases at V and 5 bases at J, leaving 14 bases unmatched. Germline V lookup: CDR1 SQVTM, CDR2 ANQGSEA.